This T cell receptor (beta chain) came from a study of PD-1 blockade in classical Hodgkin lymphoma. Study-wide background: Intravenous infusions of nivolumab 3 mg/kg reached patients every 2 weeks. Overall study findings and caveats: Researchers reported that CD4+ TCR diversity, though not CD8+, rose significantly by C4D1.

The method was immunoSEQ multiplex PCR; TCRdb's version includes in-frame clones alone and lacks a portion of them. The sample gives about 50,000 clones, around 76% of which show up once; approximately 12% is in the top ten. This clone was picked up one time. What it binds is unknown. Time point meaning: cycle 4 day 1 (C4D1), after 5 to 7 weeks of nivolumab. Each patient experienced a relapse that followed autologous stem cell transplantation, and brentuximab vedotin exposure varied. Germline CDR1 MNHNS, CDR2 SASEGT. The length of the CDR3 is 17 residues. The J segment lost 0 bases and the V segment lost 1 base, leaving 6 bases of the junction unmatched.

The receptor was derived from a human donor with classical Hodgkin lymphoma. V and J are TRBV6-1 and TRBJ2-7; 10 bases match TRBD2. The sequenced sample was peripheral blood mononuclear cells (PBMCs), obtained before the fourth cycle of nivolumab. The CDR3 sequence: CASSEGGSGRPSYEQYF. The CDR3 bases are TGTGCCAGCAGTGAAGGGGGTAGCGGGAGGCCCTCCTACGAGCAGTACTTC.